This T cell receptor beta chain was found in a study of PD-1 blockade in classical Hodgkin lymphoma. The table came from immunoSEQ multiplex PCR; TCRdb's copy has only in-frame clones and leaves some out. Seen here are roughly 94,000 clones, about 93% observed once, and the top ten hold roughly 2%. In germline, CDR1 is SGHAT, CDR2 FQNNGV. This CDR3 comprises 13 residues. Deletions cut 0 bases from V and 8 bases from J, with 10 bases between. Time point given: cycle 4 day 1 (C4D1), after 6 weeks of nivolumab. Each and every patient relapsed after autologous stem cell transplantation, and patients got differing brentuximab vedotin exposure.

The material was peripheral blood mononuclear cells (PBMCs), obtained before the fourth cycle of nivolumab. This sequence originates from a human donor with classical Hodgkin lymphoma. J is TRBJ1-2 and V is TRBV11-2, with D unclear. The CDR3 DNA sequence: TGTGCCAGCAGCTTAGAATATGCTAGCGGCTACACCTTC. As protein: CASSLEYASGYTF.